This T cell receptor beta chain was obtained from a study of cytomegalovirus exposure and HLA in healthy donors. Study-level background: Early released data comprised around 85 million unique TCRs from HLA-typed donors. Overall study findings and caveats: A later analysis showed that HLA-associated TCR beta chains had undergone more clonal expansion than equally common others. Further analysis was carried out later, and it showed several of the most significant clusters appearing linked to common viral pathogens.

Healthy bone marrow donors formed the donor group. Amplification used 60 Vbeta primers and 13 Jbeta primers. The method was immunoSEQ multiplex PCR; TCRdb's version includes in-frame clones alone and lacks a portion of them. This table has roughly 150,000 clones, approximately 80% appearing once. Comment on this clone: What it binds is unknown.

CDR1 and CDR2 (germline): SNHLY, FYNNEI. Trimming took 5 bases from V and 4 from J, leaving 11 bases between them. The CDR3 has 13 residues. The chain employs TRBV2 and TRBJ1-2; D remains ambiguous. The sequenced sample was PBMCs. This TCR was sampled from a woman aged 40 to 50 in good health and CMV-seropositive. The CDR3 DNA sequence: TGTGCCAGCAGTCTAACCAGGTCCTATGGCTACACCTTC. Translated, it gives CASSLTRSYGYTF.